This TCR beta chain was profiled in a study of beta chain features in type 1 diabetes (dated by TCRdb to 2017 to 2018). General notes on the study: Mean age, gender distribution, total cell number and subset yield did not differ between patients and healthy donors. Across all samples, about 110 million sorted cells were examined, and cell number per subset correlated strongly with RNA yield. The study compared the TCRB repertoires of sorted circulating CD4+ T cell subsets in recently diagnosed type 1 diabetes patients with those in matched healthy donors. Regulatory and stem cell-like memory subsets were isolated from only 8 patients and roughly 8 healthy donors, whereas naive and central memory subsets came from all 28 donors. Overall study results and their limits: Patients with type 1 diabetes made fewer insertions and deleted more nucleotides at VDJ recombination sites, implying thymic rearrangement abnormalities. Shorter templates might be favored by PCR, yet because patient and control samples were amplified and corrected together, any such skew would affect both groups equally. Because cDNA was sequenced instead of genomic DNA, highly expressing activated cells could be over-represented, though the groups showed no difference in activation or CD3 levels. HLA sub-analyses involved small numbers of individuals, so any influence of HLA type on TCRB rearrangement remained unresolved. A moderate but significant shortening of TCRB CDR3 length was observed in type 1 diabetes patients in all four CD4+ subsets. The naive, central memory and regulatory TCRB repertoires appeared to resemble one another more closely among patients than among healthy donors.

All of the isolated RNA was reverse transcribed with the High Capacity cDNA Reverse Transcription Kit, so expressed TCRB transcripts were sequenced. Naive, central memory and regulatory T cell samples underwent deep immunoSEQ sequencing, averaging around 3.9 million total reads per sample. After sorted cells were lysed in RLT buffer, RNA was extracted with DNase-treated RNeasy Micro or Mini kits, with the choice depending on cell number. Each cell subset was processed separately to prevent cross-contamination, with patient and healthy donor samples processed together. Using the immunoSEQ multiplex PCR, TCRB sequences were amplified from cDNA into 87-bp fragments spanning the CDR3 region. The amplicons were sequenced using the Illumina HiSeq platform. As for how the authors treated the data: PCR bias was computationally corrected using synthetic template baselines, reads within Hamming distance 2 were collapsed, and singletons that could not be merged were discarded. Reads were aligned to IMGT to assign V, D and J genes, CDR3 length, and insertions or deletions at six rearrangement sites. Within each subset, clonotype counts were normalized to sorted cell number, and only after that were true diversity and Gini coefficients computed with the tcR R package. The overlap coefficient, calculated on TCRB nucleotide sequences, was used to measure repertoire sharing. As a proxy for the pre-selection repertoire, out-of-frame TCRB sequences from naive cells were analyzed. TCRdb holds this immuneACCESS table with in-frame rearrangements only. Some clones are missing; in checked studies, unresolved V genes explain under half, and the rest has no known cause. From that table come the V and J calls and clone size; the DNA was used to work out D and trimming. This sample comprises around 710,000 clones, 9.5% to 15% of them detected only once. The top ten hold around 0.12% of the sample.

Clipping removes 3 bases from V and 4 bases from J, with 5 as the unmatched junction base count. Reading from cysteine to phenylalanine, the CDR3 counts 15 amino acids. The read is trimmed to its CDR3 DNA, 45 bases read in frame from base 1. The germline V gene (reference sequence) gives CDR1 as SEHNR and CDR2 as FQNEAQ. Comment on this clone: Its antigen remains unidentified. Base qualities are not recorded, but no much larger clone differs from it by a single base.

A single peripheral blood draw of 95 to 150 mL on average was collected from each donor into heparinised tubes. Using a panel that included CD45RO, CCR7, CD25, CD127, CD95 and CD27, naive, central memory, regulatory and stem cell-like memory CD4+ T cells were sorted on a BD FACSAria II. A purity above 95% was achieved for all sorted populations. PBMCs were separated immediately by Lymphoprep density gradient centrifugation and were stained directly, without being cultured. So that batch effects would be minimized, each experiment stained and sorted samples in pairs, pairing one healthy donor with one patient.

Here the chain combines TRBV7-9 and TRBJ1-2, with 10 middle bases fitting TRBD1. The clonotype originates from a man aged 25-45 years with type 1 diabetes. The sample was naive CD4+ T cells from blood. Per the publication, the cell subset or site label means: true naive CD4+ T cells. The nucleotides are TGTGCCAGCAGCTTGACAGGGGGCGTAGGCTATGGCTACACCTTC. Translated, this is CASSLTGGVGYGYTF.